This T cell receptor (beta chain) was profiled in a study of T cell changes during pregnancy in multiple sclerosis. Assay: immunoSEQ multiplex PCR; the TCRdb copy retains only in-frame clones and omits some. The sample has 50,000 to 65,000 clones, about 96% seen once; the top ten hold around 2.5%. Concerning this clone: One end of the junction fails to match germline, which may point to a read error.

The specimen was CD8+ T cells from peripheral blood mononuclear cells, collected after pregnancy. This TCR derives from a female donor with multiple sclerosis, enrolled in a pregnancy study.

The CDR3 DNA reads as TGTGCCAGCAGTTTTCGCCAAGGGACAGGGGGGGATTTGGACTTC. Protein sequence: CASSFRQGTGGDLDF. The genes are TRBV28 and TRBJ2-5; 11 nucleotides line up with TRBD1. Looked up from germline, CDR1 is MDHEN and CDR2 is SYDVKM. The CDR3 is 15 residues long. The full variable domain, in which reference TRBV28 and TRBJ2-5 provide the parts outside the CDR3, is DVKVTQSSRYLVKRTGEKVFLECVQDMDHENMFWYRQDPGLGLRLIYFSYDVKMKEKGDIPEGYSVSREKKERFSLILESASTNQTSMYLCASSFRQGTGGDLDFGPGTRLLVL.